This entry features one TCR beta chain sequence. The target antigen is unknown. Germline values: CDR1 MNHNY, CDR2 SVGAGI (reference sequence). CDR3 length equals 14 residues. Trimming cost V 8 bases and J 0 bases; bases outside gene matches: 5. The PCR made use of 60 Vbeta and 13 Jbeta primers. Assay: immunoSEQ multiplex PCR; the TCRdb copy retains only in-frame clones and omits some. Here the sample spans 100,000 to 150,000 clones, over 60% being singletons. These data are taken from a study of cytomegalovirus exposure and HLA in healthy donors. In the study overall: An earlier analysis found 110 million or so unique TCR beta sequences from around 180 million T cells. HLA-typed donors were the source of about 85 million unique TCRs held in an early data release.

Whole-study findings and limits: Previous analysis showed most TCR beta V segments were productive about 87% or about 30% of the time.

This TCR was sampled from a human donor in good health. Sequencing input: PBMCs. V is TRBV6-6 and J is TRBJ2-7; 9 positions match TRBD1. DNA of the CDR3: TGTGCCAGCGAAACAGGGGGCGTCTCCTACGAGCAGTACTTC. Its protein product is CASETGGVSYEQYF.